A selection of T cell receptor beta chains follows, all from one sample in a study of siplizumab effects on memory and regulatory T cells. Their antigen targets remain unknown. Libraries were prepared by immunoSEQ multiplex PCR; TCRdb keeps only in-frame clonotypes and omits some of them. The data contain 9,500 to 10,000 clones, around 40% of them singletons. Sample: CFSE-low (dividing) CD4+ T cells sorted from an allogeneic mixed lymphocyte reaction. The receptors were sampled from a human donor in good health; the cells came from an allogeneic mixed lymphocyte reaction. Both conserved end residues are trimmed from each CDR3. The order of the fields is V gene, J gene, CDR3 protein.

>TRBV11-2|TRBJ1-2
ASSTRAGPFDYGYT
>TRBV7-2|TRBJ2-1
ASSSGGSRSYNEQF
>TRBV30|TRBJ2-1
AWKGLSGEQF
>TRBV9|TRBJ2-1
ASSRTSGTYNEQF
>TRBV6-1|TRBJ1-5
ASSRTGRDQPQH
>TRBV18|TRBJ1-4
ASSRTGGVLSTNEKLF
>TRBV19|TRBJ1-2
ASSIPGVDYGYT
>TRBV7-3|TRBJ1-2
ASSLTGSRYGYT
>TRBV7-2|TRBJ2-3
ASSRGLAGGVADTQY
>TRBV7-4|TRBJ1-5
AGRDTCNQPQH
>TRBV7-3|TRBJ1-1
ASSWGIDTEAF